This TCR beta chain was identified during a study of T-cell memory formation after mild COVID-19. Findings and limits, study-wide: Most CD4+ clones that shrank were in CM and EM, while CD8+ ones turned up in EMRA.

Amplification by 5'RACE using constant-segment primers produced TCR alpha and TCR beta cDNA libraries that carried sample barcodes and UMIs. MiXCR was run by TCRdb on the 5' RACE reads, yielding one entry per CDR3 protein. The table includes 200,000 or so distinct CDR3 sequences, around 19% detected once. The CDR3 extends over 15 amino acids. Germline CDR1 and CDR2: SGHKS and YYEKEE (reference sequence). With 0 bases removed from V and 3 bases from J, the gap between germline ends came to 9 bases. This clonotype was detected many times. Its antigen is unidentified. The clonotype originates from an adult woman who had mild COVID-19 (a few samples of this study predate the infection). Cell type and time point are not known. This sequence joins TRBV5-5 and TRBJ2-2; tentative D call: TRBD1 (6 bases). Sequencing was done on a sample of PBMCs or a T cell subset sorted from them (not recorded which). CDR3 nucleotides: TGTGCCAGCAGCTTGGGGCACAGGGACACCGGGGAGCTGTTTTTT. Residues: CASSLGHRDTGELFF.